The 22 T cell receptor beta chains below come from one sample, sequenced in a study of T cells in localized non-small cell lung cancer. Generated by immunoSEQ multiplex PCR, the TCRdb table keeps only in-frame clones and is missing some. The table has 1,500 to 2,000 clones, around 25% seen once. The sequencing here drew on normal lung tissue next to the tumor, taken before any cancer treatment. The receptors stem from a female donor over 55 with stage I squamous cell lung carcinoma.

By share, this clone counts as medium-sized. The chain recombines TRBV6-8 with TRBJ1-5; TRBD1 matches at 7 bases. The CDR3 has 14 residues. V was clipped by 6 bases and J by 3 bases; unmatched bases: 5. CDR1 is MNHGY and CDR2 is SAAAGT in the germline V gene. CDR3: CASSLTGDNQPQHF. CDR3 sequence (DNA): TGTGCCAGCAGCCTCACAGGGGACAATCAGCCCCAGCATTTT.

The gene calls are TRBV6-8 and TRBJ1-1, with D hard to call. This CDR3 is built from 13 residues. Per the germline V gene, CDR1 is MNHGY and CDR2 is SAAAGT. The ends were cut back, 4 bases at V and 5 bases at J, with 11 bases in the middle. CDR3 sequence (DNA): TGTGCCAGCAGTTTAAATAGGGTGACTGAAGCTTTCTTT. It encodes CASSLNRVTEAFF.

This clone was observed a handful of times. The V gene is TRBV7-6, the J gene TRBJ2-1, with a possible D match to TRBD2 (7 bases). V was trimmed by 3 bases and J by 5 bases, leaving 17 bases between them. The V gene's germline CDR1 is SGHVS and CDR2 FNYEAQ. The length of the CDR3 is 16 residues. In DNA form, the CDR3 reads TGTGCCAGCAGCTTTGGGGGGGCGGGGGCCCACAATGAGCAGTTCTTC. Protein: CASSFGGAGAHNEQFF.

The chain combines TRBV18 with TRBJ2-5; 7 nucleotides match TRBD1. The J segment lost 2 bases and the V segment lost 6 bases, leaving 9 bases of the junction unmatched. This CDR3 is 15 amino acids long. The germline V gene has CDR1 KGHSH and CDR2 LQKENI. CDR3 sequence (DNA): TGTGCCAGCTCCGCGACCGGGACAGTACAAGAGACCCAGTACTTC. Translating it yields CASSATGTVQETQYF. Combining the CDR3 with reference TRBV18 and TRBJ2-5 gives the whole variable domain NAGVMQNPRHLVRRRGQEARLRCSPMKGHSHVYWYRQLPEEGLKFMVYLQKENIIDESGMPKERFSAEFPKEGPSILRIQQVVRGDSAAYFCASSATGTVQETQYFGPGTRLLVL.

The genes are TRBV28 and TRBJ1-1; perhaps TRBD1 as D (5 bases). CDR3 size: 14 residues. Germline CDR1 and CDR2: MDHEN and SYDVKM. V gave up 6 bases and J gave up 1 base, with 12 bases separating them. CDR3 sequence: CASRPGGGNTEAFF. Written as DNA, the CDR3 is TGTGCCAGCAGACCCGGGGGGGGGAACACTGAAGCTTTCTTT.

The chain links TRBV9 to TRBJ1-5; D is unclear. Per germline, CDR1 SGDLS and CDR2 YYNGEE. The CDR3 sequence is 15 residues long. Trimming pared 5 bases from V and 3 bases from J, leaving 15 bases between. DNA for the CDR3: TGTGCCAGCAGTGAAGCCGGTCGGGACAATCAGCCCCAGCATTTT. Amino acids: CASSEAGRDNQPQHF.

This clone was observed a few times. The J gene is TRBJ2-1, the V gene TRBV2, with D tentatively TRBD2 (6 bases). Germline lookup yields CDR1 SNHLY and CDR2 FYNNEI. The germline V and J ends were trimmed by 6 bases and 0 bases, with 12 bases remaining between them. The CDR3 runs 15 residues. CDR3 nucleotides: TGTGCCAGCAGGCGGGACGGCGGCTCCTACAATGAGCAGTTCTTC. Protein: CASRRDGGSYNEQFF. Using reference TRBV2 and TRBJ2-1 for the parts outside the CDR3, the full variable domain is EPEVTQTPSHQVTQMGQEVILRCVPISNHLYFYWYRQILGQKVEFLVSFYNNEISEKSEIFDDQFSVERPDGSNFTLKIRSTKLEDSAMYFCASRRDGGSYNEQFFGPGTRLTVL.

The chain is built from TRBV10-2 and TRBJ2-5; 7 bases fit TRBD2. Germline V lookup: CDR1 WSHSY, CDR2 SAAADI. This CDR3 region has 16 residues. V was clipped by 4 bases and J by 3 bases; unmatched bases: 11. The CDR3 loop reads CASSGERGGLKETQYF. The CDR3 coding sequence is TGCGCCAGCAGTGGGGAGCGGGGCGGGTTAAAAGAGACCCAGTACTTC.

V and J are TRBV6-8 and TRBJ1-5; D is undetermined. V lost 5 bases and J lost 1, with 9 bases in between. CDR1 and CDR2 (germline): MNHGY, SAAAGT. The CDR3 covers 14 residues. CDR3 DNA sequence: TGTGCCAGCAGTGAGTATAGGAGCAATCAGCCCCAGCATTTT. It translates to CASSEYRSNQPQHF.

The sample holds a few counts of this clone. V usage is TRBV7-7 and J usage is TRBJ2-1, with 11 bases lining up with TRBD2. Per germline, CDR1 SSHAT and CDR2 FNYEAQ (reference sequence). V was clipped by 5 bases and J by 12 bases; unmatched bases: 12. The CDR3 contains 15 residues. The CDR3 loop is CASSPRAGTSGSQFF. DNA of the CDR3: TGTGCCAGCAGCCCCCGGGCCGGGACTAGCGGATCGCAGTTCTTC.

This clone was counted only a few times. The chain combines TRBV6-8 with TRBJ2-7, with D hard to call. Germline-derived CDR1 and CDR2 are MNHGY and SAAAGT. Trimming took 2 bases from V and 0 from J, leaving 11 bases between them. This CDR3 has 15 amino acids. The CDR3, as DNA: TGTGCCAGCAGTTACCTTGACGGCGGCTCCTACGAGCAGTACTTC. Translating it yields CASSYLDGGSYEQYF.

This chain connects TRBV9 to TRBJ2-7; TRBD1 aligns across 9 bases. V dropped 6 bases and J dropped 4; count of bases not matched to a gene: 5. Germline CDR1 reads SGDLS; CDR2 reads YYNGEE. The CDR3 length is 13 residues. CDR3 region: CASITGTGYEQYF. CDR3 in DNA: TGTGCCAGCATCACCGGGACAGGGTACGAGCAGTACTTC.

This clone was observed a few times. The rearrangement links TRBV2 to TRBJ2-7, with unresolved D. The CDR3 runs 13 residues. Trimming took 5 bases from V and 0 from J, leaving 8 bases between them. Germline values: CDR1 SNHLY, CDR2 FYNNEI. As DNA, the CDR3 is TGTGCCAGCAGTTCAGGTAACTCCTACGAGCAGTACTTC. Translation gives CASSSGNSYEQYF.

By proportion, this clone is large. The CDR3, as DNA: TGTGCCAGCAGCTTAGTCAGGGGGCGATCGGAGACCCAGTACTTC. Amino acid sequence: CASSLVRGRSETQYF. The chain employs TRBV11-3 and TRBJ2-5; 8 bases fit TRBD1. This CDR3 is built from 15 residues. Germline CDR1 is SGHNT and CDR2 is YENEEA. V lost 1 base, J lost 5 bases, and 6 bases stayed unmatched.

This clone turned up a few times. This chain links TRBV11-3 with TRBJ2-5; the D call may be TRBD1 or TRBD2 (5 bases each). CDR1 is SGHNT, CDR2 YENEEA, per germline. This CDR3 region has 17 residues. The germline V and J ends were trimmed by 5 bases and 5 bases, with 24 bases remaining between them. CDR3 DNA: TGTGCCAGCAGCCAAGGGGTGGTGGACTCACGGTCGGAGACCCAGTACTTC. It is translated as CASSQGVVDSRSETQYF.

The J gene is TRBJ1-1, the V gene TRBV1; the table's TRBD1 call for D was not verified on the DNA. TRBV1 is a pseudogene locus. The CDR3 is made up of 12 amino acids. CDR3 sequence (DNA): TGCACCAGCAGCCTCTACGGGACACTAGGTTTCTTT. Translation gives CTSSLYGTLGFF.

Only a few counts were recorded for this clone. This rearrangement joins TRBV9 to TRBJ1-1; D might be TRBD1 (6 bases). The CDR3 has 14 residues. Germline V gene data show CDR1 as SGDLS and CDR2 as YYNGEE. V lost 6 bases and J 1 base, leaving 13 bases between the germline ends. CDR3 sequence (DNA): TGTGCCAGCAACCCTATAGGGGGGAACACTGAAGCTTTCTTT. Translated: CASNPIGGNTEAFF.

V and J are TRBV14 and TRBJ1-4, with TRBD1 identical over 9 bases. Trimming took 2 bases from V and 7 from J; bases not matched to a gene: 5. Looked up from germline, CDR1 is SGHDN and CDR2 is FVKESK. The CDR3 is 15 amino acids. The CDR3 DNA reads as TGTGCCAGCAGCCAAAAACAGGGGGCGGGTGAAAAACTGTTTTTT. This sequence encodes CASSQKQGAGEKLFF.

The rearrangement uses TRBV18 and TRBJ1-6, with D possibly matching TRBD1 (5 bases). Trimming removed 4 bases from V and 6 bases from J, with 13 bases in between. This CDR3 contains 15 residues. Germline-derived CDR1 and CDR2 are KGHSH and LQKENI. CDR3 region: CASSQTGGFNSPLHF. The CDR3 coding sequence is TGTGCCAGCTCACAAACGGGGGGATTTAATTCACCCCTCCACTTT.

The rearrangement links TRBV11-3 to TRBJ1-1; no definite D call. Germline CDR1 SGHNT, CDR2 YENEEA. CDR3 length: 14 amino acids. V was pared by 2 bases and J by 5 bases, with 12 bases between. CDR3: CASSLRGVGTEAFF. DNA for the CDR3: TGTGCCAGCAGCTTACGGGGTGTGGGGACTGAAGCTTTCTTT.

This clone came up a few times. The rearrangement joins TRBV4-1 to TRBJ1-2; TRBD1 matches 7 bases. Germline V lookup: CDR1 MGHRA, CDR2 YSYEKL. The CDR3 consists of 15 residues. V was clipped by 1 base and J by 0 bases; unmatched bases: 2. CDR3 DNA sequence: TGCGCCAGCAGCCAAGTGGACAGGTCTAACTATGGCTACACCTTC. Amino acids: CASSQVDRSNYGYTF.

This clone is deemed large. V gene TRBV30 combines with J gene TRBJ2-4; 13 nucleotides line up with TRBD2. Germline V gene data show CDR1 as GTSNPN and CDR2 as SVGIG (reference sequence). V was pared by 0 bases and J by 8 bases, with 10 bases of the junction left unmatched. The CDR3 is 17 amino acids. The CDR3 sequence is CAWSVGTSGGAEDIQYF. CDR3 nucleotide sequence: TGTGCCTGGAGTGTAGGTACTAGCGGGGGGGCGGAGGACATTCAGTACTTC.